This entry describes one T cell receptor (beta chain). No antigen is known for it. The table came from immunoSEQ multiplex PCR; TCRdb's copy has only in-frame clones and leaves some out. The repertoire holds around 680 clones, with around two thirds as singletons. The sample comes from a study of immune cell composition in non-small cell lung cancer. CDR3 length: 14 residues. V gave up 4 bases and J gave up 9 bases; unmatched junction bases: 11. CDR1 is SGDLS and CDR2 is YYNGEE in the germline V gene. Whole-study findings and limits: Adenocarcinomas with higher top tumour-associated clone frequency had more reactive TILs.

Sequencing used lung tumor tissue. This chain uses TRBV9 with TRBJ2-7; 9 bases match TRBD1. This TCR derives from a human donor with non-small cell lung cancer. The CDR3, as DNA: TGTGCCAGCAGCCCCCCAGGACAGGGGAGTCGGCAGTACTTC. It translates to CASSPPGQGSRQYF. Full variable domain (outside the CDR3, taken from reference TRBV9 and TRBJ2-7): DSGVTQTPKHLITATGQRVTLRCSPRSGDLSVYWYQQSLDQGLQFLIQYYNGEERAKGNILERFSAQQFPDLHSELNLSSLELGDSALYFCASSPPGQGSRQYFGPGTRLTVT.